The next 3 T cell receptor beta chains were all read from a single sample in a study of T cell changes during pregnancy in multiple sclerosis. The data were produced by immunoSEQ multiplex PCR, yet TCRdb's version contains in-frame clones alone and is incomplete. Among approximately 30,000 clones listed, just over 90% were seen once. Specimen: CD8+ T cells from peripheral blood mononuclear cells, collected in the first trimester of pregnancy. The receptor set was obtained from a female donor with multiple sclerosis, enrolled in a pregnancy study.

J is TRBJ2-7 and V is TRBV7-9; TRBD2 aligns across 7 bases. V shed 5 bases, J shed 3 bases, and the junction held 7 bases outside the gene matches. The germline CDR1 and CDR2 sequences are SEHNR and FQNEAQ (reference sequence). There are 14 residues in the CDR3. CDR3 protein: CASSGEGHFYEQYF. The CDR3 DNA reads TGTGCCAGCAGCGGGGAGGGTCACTTCTACGAGCAGTACTTC.

This clone was detected once. The chain has TRBV7-9 and TRBJ1-2; TRBD1 agrees at 9 bases. This CDR3 has 17 residues. The V gene's germline CDR1 is SEHNR and CDR2 FQNEAQ (reference sequence). Trimming removed 0 bases from V and 6 bases from J; junction bases left unmatched: 11. CDR3 nucleotides: TGTGCCAGCAGCTTAGCGTGGGGGACAGGGTTTTTAGATGGCTACACCTTC. Its translation: CASSLAWGTGFLDGYTF.

The chain carries TRBV29-1 and TRBJ2-7; the match to TRBD2 covers 12 bases. CDR1 SQVTM and CDR2 ANQGSEA come from the germline V gene. This CDR3 is built from 20 residues. V lost 8 bases and J lost 9; bases outside the gene matches: 32. CDR3 sequence: CSLHPRLTGGWTSGKTGQYF. The CDR3 DNA reads TGCAGCTTACATCCTCGCCTTACAGGGGGTTGGACTAGCGGGAAAACGGGGCAGTACTTC.